The 27 T cell receptor beta chains given below trace back to one sample, sequenced in a study of blood T cell repertoires in COVID-19 (dated by TCRdb to the early 2020s). The library was prepared using the immunoSEQ multiplex PCR assay. As stored in TCRdb, this immuneACCESS dataset retains in-frame rearrangements with V and J assigned. A fraction of the clones does not appear; measured against another copy, unresolved V genes explain less than half of the discrepancy, and the remainder lacks a known reason. This sample lists approximately 15,000 clones; about 89% were detected once. The ten most abundant clones make up less than 4% of the sample. Source material: peripheral blood. The receptors shown here come from a human donor in a cohort sampled during active COVID-19.

This clone is a singleton in its sample. The rearrangement joins TRBV19 to TRBJ1-3; 10 bases align to TRBD1. The V and J ends lost 11 bases and 4 bases, in that order; junction bases with no gene match: 17. Germline V lookup: CDR1 LNHDA, CDR2 SQIVND (reference sequence). This CDR3 region has 17 residues. The DNA for the CDR3 is TGTGCCTCAAGTAGAGGGGGGACAGGGGTTTCAGGAAACACCATATATTTT. This translates into CASSRGGTGVSGNTIYF.

The V and J genes are TRBV25-1 and TRBJ1-2; D gene ambiguous. The V gene lost 3 bases and the J gene lost 2 bases, with 7 bases spanning the gap. CDR1 and CDR2 from the germline V gene are MGHDK and SYGVNS. The CDR3 is 13 residues long. The DNA for the CDR3 is TGTGCCAGCAGTGAGGGAGACAACTATGGCTACACCTTC. Translation gives CASSEGDNYGYTF.

The chain links TRBV15 to TRBJ2-7; D not certain. The CDR3 consists of 14 residues. Germline V CDR1 and CDR2: LNHNV, YYDKDF (reference sequence). Trimming took 0 bases from V and 6 from J, leaving 12 bases between them. CDR3 nucleotide sequence: TGTGCCACCAGCAGAGAGGCCCTTCGTGCCGAGCAGTACTTC. As protein: CATSREALRAEQYF. The full variable domain, completed using reference TRBV15 and TRBJ2-7, is DAMVIQNPRYQVTQFGKPVTLSCSQTLNHNVMYWYQQKSSQAPKLLFHYYDKDFNNEADTPDNFQSRRPNTSFCFLDIRSPGLGDTAMYLCATSREALRAEQYFGPGTRLTVT.

The chain links TRBV30 to TRBJ2-1, with 10 bases that match TRBD1. Germline CDR1 GTSNPN, CDR2 SVGIG (reference sequence). The V and J ends lost 3 bases and 9 bases, in that order; junction bases with no gene match: 5. The CDR3 is 13 residues long. Written as DNA, the CDR3 is TGTGCCTGGAGATTGACAGGGGGCTCTGAGCAGTTCTTC. This translates into CAWRLTGGSEQFF.

The chain combines TRBV11-2 with TRBJ1-3; D is perhaps TRBD1 (5 bases). The CDR3 contains 16 residues. V lost 3 bases and J 8 bases, leaving 20 bases between the germline ends. The germline V gene has CDR1 SGHAT and CDR2 FQNNGV. CDR3 residues: CASSFGLRVSGDTIYF. The CDR3 DNA reads as TGTGCCAGCAGCTTCGGGCTCAGGGTGTCGGGAGACACCATATATTTT.

V usage is TRBV29-1 and J usage is TRBJ1-1; D is unclear. The CDR3 spans 12 residues. With 3 bases removed from V and 4 bases from J, the gap between germline ends came to 9 bases. In germline, CDR1 is SQVTM, CDR2 ANQGSEA. CDR3 sequence reads: CSVDWEGTEAFF. As DNA, the CDR3 is TGCAGCGTTGATTGGGAGGGCACTGAAGCTTTCTTT.

The chain carries TRBV19 and TRBJ2-5; TRBD2 agrees at 9 bases. The CDR3 contains 15 residues. The germline V gene has CDR1 LNHDA and CDR2 SQIVND (reference sequence). With V trimmed by 7 bases and J by 1 base, 7 bases remained unmatched. CDR3 loop: CASTPAGGGQETQYF. The CDR3 nucleotides are TGTGCCAGTACCCCTGCGGGGGGGGGCCAAGAGACCCAGTACTTC.

As for this clone: The junction departs from the called germline gene at one end, perhaps through a read error. The chain links TRBV11-2 to TRBJ2-1, with D perhaps matching TRBD1 (5 bases). The CDR3 runs 15 residues. From germline, CDR1 is SGHAT and CDR2 FQNNGV. CDR3 protein: CASSLDYGAYNEQLF. As DNA, the CDR3 is TGTGCCAGCAGCTTAGATTATGGGGCTTACAATGAGCAGCTCTTC.

This clone was seen only once. The chain recombines TRBV30 with TRBJ1-2, with TRBD1 matching over 7 bases. Trimming removed 0 bases from V and 2 bases from J; junction bases left unmatched: 3. The CDR3 consists of 14 residues. CDR1 and CDR2 from the germline V gene are GTSNPN and SVGIG (reference sequence). CDR3 sequence: CAWSVGQVNYGYTF. The CDR3 coding sequence is TGTGCCTGGAGTGTAGGACAGGTGAACTATGGCTACACCTTC.

This chain connects TRBV30 to TRBJ2-7; TRBD2 matches at 10 bases. Unmatched junction bases numbered 10, after V lost 5 bases and J lost 0 bases. Germline V gives CDR1 GTSNPN, CDR2 SVGIG (reference sequence). CDR3 length: 16 residues. CDR3 sequence (DNA): TGTGCCTGGTCTGCCAGCGGGGGGGCGAGCTCCTACGAGCAGTACTTC. Translating gives CAWSASGGASSYEQYF.

The rearrangement uses TRBV3-1 (or the pseudogene TRBV3-2) and TRBJ2-1; 9 bases align to TRBD1. The V segment lost 5 bases and the J segment 6 bases; nucleotides outside the gene matches: 11. CDR1 and CDR2 (germline): LGHDT, YNNKEL (reference sequence). The CDR3 has 16 amino acids. The chain's CDR3 is CASSAYPGTGFNEQFF. The CDR3 DNA reads as TGTGCCAGCAGCGCATATCCCGGGACAGGGTTCAATGAGCAGTTCTTC.

The chain has TRBV5-1 and TRBJ2-7; TRBD1 matches 10 bases. Germline loops: CDR1 SGHRS, CDR2 YFSETQ. With V trimmed by 2 bases and J by 6 bases, 5 bases remained unmatched. The CDR3 spans 14 residues. Written as DNA, the CDR3 is TGCGCCAGCAGCTTAGAGGGACAGGGGTTCGAGCAGTACTTC. It specifies CASSLEGQGFEQYF.

V usage is TRBV20-1 and J usage is TRBJ2-1, with 7 bases fitting TRBD1. The germline V gene has CDR1 DFQATT and CDR2 SNEGSKA (reference sequence). V lost 3 bases to trimming and J lost 8 bases; unmatched junction nucleotides: 4. This CDR3 has 12 residues. CDR3 DNA: TGCAGTGCTAGTGCTCAGGGGGATGAGCAGTTCTTC. Its protein is CSASAQGDEQFF.

The rearrangement links TRBV6-5 to TRBJ1-6, with D uncertain. Trimming cost V 7 bases and J 5 bases, with 12 bases left between them. The CDR3 spans 14 residues. Germline assignment: CDR1 MNHEY and CDR2 SVGAGI. For the CDR3, the DNA is TGTGCCAGCAATGCGACACCCAATAATTCACCCCTCCACTTT. This encodes CASNATPNNSPLHF.

The chain is built from TRBV25-1 and TRBJ1-6; D call uncertain. Trimming removed 4 bases from V and 14 bases from J, with 12 bases in between. Looked up from germline, CDR1 is MGHDK and CDR2 is SYGVNS. This CDR3 has 12 residues. CDR3 sequence reads: CASSANIPALHF. CDR3 bases: TGTGCCAGCAGTGCGAACATTCCAGCCCTCCACTTT.

V usage is TRBV12-2 and J usage is TRBJ1-2; the D segment call TRBD1 is taken from the table without a DNA check. TRBV12-2 represents a pseudogene. The CDR3 spans 17 residues. CDR3 residues: CASRSRTGPDSAYGYTF. The CDR3 nucleotides are TGTGCAAGTCGCTCTCGGACAGGGCCAGATTCTGCCTATGGCTACACCTTC.

The sample holds a few counts of this clone. V gene TRBV30 combines with J gene TRBJ1-6; possibly TRBD1 for D (6 bases). V was trimmed by 2 bases and J by 14 bases, leaving 19 bases between them. CDR1 GTSNPN and CDR2 SVGIG come from the germline V gene (reference sequence). This CDR3 spans 14 amino acids. CDR3 sequence reads: CAWSPDKTGPTLHF. CDR3 sequence (DNA): TGTGCCTGGAGTCCCGACAAGACAGGCCCGACCCTCCACTTT. The whole variable domain, remainder taken from reference TRBV30 and TRBJ1-6, is SQTIHQWPATLVQPVGSPLSLECTVEGTSNPNLYWYRQAAGRGLQLLFYSVGIGQISSEVPQNLSASRPQDRQFILSSKKLLLSDSGFYLCAWSPDKTGPTLHFGNGTRLTVT.

This chain connects TRBV5-1 to TRBJ1-1, with TRBD1 matching 9 bases. V trimming: 7 bases; J trimming: 4 bases; junction bases outside the gene matches: 11. In germline, CDR1 is SGHRS, CDR2 YFSETQ. The CDR3 length is 15 residues. The CDR3 region is CASGGQGTKGTEAFF. CDR3 bases: TGCGCCAGCGGGGGACAGGGCACCAAGGGCACTGAAGCTTTCTTT. Complete variable domain (other parts from reference TRBV5-1 and TRBJ1-1): KAGVTQTPRYLIKTRGQQVTLSCSPISGHRSVSWYQQTPGQGLQFLFEYFSETQRNKGNFPGRFSGRQFSNSRSEMNVSTLELGDSALYLCASGGQGTKGTEAFFGQGTRLTVV.

The chain links TRBV5-8 to TRBJ2-5; 9 bases align to TRBD1. The J segment lost 5 bases and the V segment lost 5 bases, leaving 4 bases of the junction unmatched. CDR3 length: 13 residues. Germline lookup yields CDR1 SGHTS and CDR2 YDEGEE. CDR3 sequence: CASRGQGDETQYF. In DNA form, the CDR3 reads TGTGCCAGCAGGGGACAGGGAGACGAGACCCAGTACTTC. The full variable domain, with the rest looked up from reference TRBV5-8 and TRBJ2-5, is EAGVTQSPTHLIKTRGQQATLRCSPISGHTSVYWYQQALGLGLQFLLWYDEGEERNRGNFPPRFSGRQFPNYSSELNVNALELEDSALYLCASRGQGDETQYFGPGTRLLVL.

This chain links TRBV21-1 with TRBJ1-2; the table calls TRBD1, which could not be checked here. TRBV21-1 is labeled a pseudogene. This CDR3 has 17 residues. Here the CDR3 DNA reads TGTGCCAGCAGCAAATCCGTAGTGAGACAGTCGTACTATGGCTACACCTTC. Translating it yields CASSKSVVRQSYYGYTF.

The CDR3 protein is CASSLAASSYNEQFF. The CDR3 DNA is TGTGCCAGCAGCTTAGCCGCCAGCTCCTACAATGAGCAGTTCTTC. The chain couples TRBV7-2 to TRBJ2-1; D remains ambiguous. Trimming pared 0 bases from V and 0 bases from J, leaving 6 bases between. This CDR3 is built from 15 residues. Germline CDR1 and CDR2: SGHTA and FQGNSA.

The chain recombines TRBV5-6 with TRBJ1-6, with 11 nucleotides matching TRBD1. With V trimmed by 4 bases and J by 8 bases, 2 bases remained unmatched. The CDR3 contains 14 residues. Germline V CDR1 and CDR2: SGHDT, YYEEEE. The chain's CDR3 is CASSQGQGDSPLHF. In nucleotides, the CDR3 is TGTGCCAGCAGCCAGGGACAGGGGGATTCACCCCTCCACTTT.

The rearrangement uses TRBV5-1 and TRBJ2-3; 9 bases line up with TRBD2. V shed 5 bases and J 4 bases; nucleotides not matched to a gene: 8. The germline CDR1 and CDR2 sequences are SGHRS and YFSETQ. The CDR3 loop spans 15 amino acids. CDR3 sequence: CASRPAGGPADTQYF. The CDR3, as DNA: TGCGCCAGCAGACCTGCGGGGGGGCCGGCAGATACGCAGTATTTT.

The chain carries TRBV9 and TRBJ1-2; 10 nucleotides align to TRBD1. Germline V gives CDR1 SGDLS, CDR2 YYNGEE. The CDR3 contains 15 residues. V lost 4 bases, J lost 6 bases, and 9 bases stayed unmatched. This CDR3 is CASSPRQGASDGYTF. The DNA for the CDR3 is TGTGCCAGCAGCCCAAGACAGGGGGCGTCAGATGGCTACACCTTC.

The chain uses TRBV4-1 and TRBJ1-6; unclear D gene. Trimming cost V 0 bases and J 9 bases, with 12 bases left between them. The CDR3 length is 15 residues. CDR1 is MGHRA and CDR2 is YSYEKL in the germline V gene. The chain's CDR3 is CASSQDRQVRSPLHF. CDR3 coding DNA: TGCGCCAGCAGCCAAGATCGGCAGGTTCGTTCACCCCTCCACTTT.

The chain joins TRBV2 to TRBJ2-5; D call uncertain. The CDR3 totals 18 residues. CDR1 and CDR2 (germline): SNHLY, FYNNEI. Trimming took off 4 bases at V and 4 bases at J, with 25 bases between the two ends. CDR3 sequence: CASSGPPGQSYARETQYF. CDR3 coding DNA: TGTGCCAGCAGTGGCCCTCCGGGTCAGAGCTACGCACGAGAGACCCAGTACTTC. Drawing the rest from reference TRBV2 and TRBJ2-5, the complete variable domain is EPEVTQTPSHQVTQMGQEVILRCVPISNHLYFYWYRQILGQKVEFLVSFYNNEISEKSEIFDDQFSVERPDGSNFTLKIRSTKLEDSAMYFCASSGPPGQSYARETQYFGPGTRLLVL.

The chain links TRBV5-1 to TRBJ2-7; unclear D gene. Trimming shortened V by 0 bases and J by 3 bases, and 7 bases separated the two germline ends. Germline CDR1 reads SGHRS; CDR2 reads YFSETQ. CDR3 size: 13 residues. This chain's CDR3 is CASSLDSLYEQYF. CDR3 DNA: TGCGCCAGCAGCTTGGACAGTCTCTACGAGCAGTACTTC.